Sequencing of this T cell receptor beta chain was carried out in a study of blood T cell repertoires in COVID-19. Some clones are missing from TCRdb's copy, which holds only in-frame ones; the method was immunoSEQ multiplex PCR. The sample has 190,000 or so clones, 85% to 90% seen once. The CDR3 covers 14 residues. Losses at the gene ends were 6 bases for V and 6 bases for J; bases not matched to a gene: 4. Germline assignment: CDR1 SNHLY and CDR2 FYNNEI. The chain couples TRBV2 to TRBJ2-1; TRBD2 agrees at 11 bases. The sample consisted of PBMCs or T cells enriched from blood (not recorded which). This TCR was recovered from a young man who had recovered from COVID-19. The CDR3 sequence: CASRASGGRNEQFF. Here the CDR3 DNA reads TGTGCCAGCAGAGCTAGCGGGGGGCGCAATGAGCAGTTCTTC.